The sequence of this T cell receptor beta chain was determined in a study of response to subunit inactivated influenza vaccine. TCRdb redid the calling of the RT-PCR reads with MiXCR, one entry per CDR3 protein. The profile covers about 500,000 distinct CDR3 sequences, with roughly 7.6% appearing a single time and about 12% taken by the ten largest. This CDR3 contains 16 residues. Germline CDR1 and CDR2: SGHRS and YFSETQ. V lost 4 bases, J lost 5 bases, and 10 bases stayed unmatched. This clonotype was recorded a few times. The target antigen is unknown. Study conclusions and caveats: Researchers suggested that each seasonal influenza vaccination recruits few new T cells.

This TCR came from a man in his fifties or sixties who received an inactivated influenza vaccine. The genes are TRBV5-1 and TRBJ2-3, with 10 bases that match TRBD1. This sample comprised PBMCs from blood, obtained approximately 25 months after vaccination. The CDR3 DNA follows: TGCGCCAGCAGCCTCTCTAGCGACAGGGGGCGAGATACGCAGTATTTT. Amino acids: CASSLSSDRGRDTQYF.